The TCR beta chain under discussion was sequenced for a study of blood T cell repertoires in COVID-19. Study in general: There were acute and convalescent COVID-19 samples, and they came from the United States, Italy and Spain. PBMCs, B-cell-depleted T cells, or T cells were the source of the cDNA or gDNA that made up the material.

Original processing methods: Amplifying reference gene primers gave estimates of nucleated cell counts. Method: immunoSEQ multiplex PCR; TCRdb's copy keeps in-frame clones and lacks some. V, J and clone size are taken as reported in that table, and D and trimming were inferred from the DNA itself. The table lists roughly 410,000 clones, around nine tenths of them singletons. The Seattle site enrolled patients during active infection and followed them longitudinally. CDR1 GTSNPN and CDR2 SVGIG come from the germline V gene (reference sequence). V was pared by 2 bases and J by 4 bases, with 12 bases between. The CDR3 sequence is 14 residues long.

The sample was peripheral blood. This sequence originates from a woman between 40 and 55 years old with COVID-19, enrolled during active disease. V and J are TRBV30 and TRBJ2-1, with D maybe TRBD1 (5 bases). Here the CDR3 DNA reads TGTGCCTGGAGTACAGGACAAGGATACAATGAGCAGTTCTTC. Residues: CAWSTGQGYNEQFF.